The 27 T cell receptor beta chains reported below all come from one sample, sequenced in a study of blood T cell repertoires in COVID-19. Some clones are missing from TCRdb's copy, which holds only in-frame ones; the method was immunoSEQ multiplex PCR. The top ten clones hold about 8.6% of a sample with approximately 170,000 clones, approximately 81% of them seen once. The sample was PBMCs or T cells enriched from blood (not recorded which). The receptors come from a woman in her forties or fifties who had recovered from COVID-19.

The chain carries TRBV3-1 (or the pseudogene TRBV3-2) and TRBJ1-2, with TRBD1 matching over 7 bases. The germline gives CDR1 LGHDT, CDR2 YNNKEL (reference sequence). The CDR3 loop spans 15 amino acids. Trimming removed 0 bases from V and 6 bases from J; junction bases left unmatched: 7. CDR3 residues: CASSQDLGDRNGYTF. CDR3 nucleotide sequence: TGTGCCAGCAGCCAAGATCTTGGGGACAGAAATGGCTACACCTTC.

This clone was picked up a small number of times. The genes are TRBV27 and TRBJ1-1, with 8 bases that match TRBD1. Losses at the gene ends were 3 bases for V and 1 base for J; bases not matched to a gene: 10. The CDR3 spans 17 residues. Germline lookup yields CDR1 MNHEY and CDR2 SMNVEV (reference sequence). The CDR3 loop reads CASSLVRRTGRNTEAFF. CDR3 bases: TGTGCCAGCAGTTTGGTCAGACGGACAGGGCGGAACACTGAAGCTTTCTTT.

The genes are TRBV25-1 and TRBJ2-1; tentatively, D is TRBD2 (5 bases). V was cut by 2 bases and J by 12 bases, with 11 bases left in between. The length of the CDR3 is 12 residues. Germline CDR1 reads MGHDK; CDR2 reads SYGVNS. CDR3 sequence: CASSETGRGQFF. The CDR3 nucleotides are TGTGCCAGCAGTGAAACGGGCCGGGGGCAGTTCTTC.

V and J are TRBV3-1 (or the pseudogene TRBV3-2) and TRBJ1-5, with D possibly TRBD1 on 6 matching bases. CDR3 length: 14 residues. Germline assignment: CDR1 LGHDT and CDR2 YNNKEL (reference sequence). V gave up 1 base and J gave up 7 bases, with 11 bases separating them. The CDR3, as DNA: TGTGCCAGCAGCCAAGGGTGGGGGCAGCAGCCCCAGCATTTT. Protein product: CASSQGWGQQPQHF.

CDR3 in amino acids: CASSLGRVTYEQYF. CDR3 nucleotides: TGTGCCAGCAGCTTGGGTCGGGTCACCTACGAGCAGTACTTC. The gene calls are TRBV7-2 and TRBJ2-7; no firm D call. V gave up 3 bases and J gave up 2 bases, with 11 bases separating them. Germline V gene sequence: CDR1 SGHTA, CDR2 FQGNSA. This CDR3 has 14 amino acids. Full variable domain (rest looked up from reference TRBV7-2 and TRBJ2-7): GAGVSQSPSNKVTEKGKDVELRCDPISGHTALYWYRQSLGQGLEFLIYFQGNSAPDKSGLPSDRFSAERTGGSVSTLTIQRTQQEDSAVYLCASSLGRVTYEQYFGPGTRLTVT.

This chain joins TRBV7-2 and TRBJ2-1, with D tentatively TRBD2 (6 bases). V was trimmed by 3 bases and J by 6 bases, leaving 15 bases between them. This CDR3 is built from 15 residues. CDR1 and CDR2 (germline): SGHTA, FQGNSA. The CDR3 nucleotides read TGTGCCAGCAGCTTCCGCTACGGGAGTGGCAATGAGCAGTTCTTC. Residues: CASSFRYGSGNEQFF.

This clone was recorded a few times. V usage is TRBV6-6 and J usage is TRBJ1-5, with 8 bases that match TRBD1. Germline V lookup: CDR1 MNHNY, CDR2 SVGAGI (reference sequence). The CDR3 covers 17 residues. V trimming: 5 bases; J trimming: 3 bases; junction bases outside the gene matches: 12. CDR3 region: CASSPAGQGAYNQPQHF. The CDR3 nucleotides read TGTGCCAGCAGTCCGGCCGGGCAGGGGGCTTACAATCAGCCCCAGCATTTT.

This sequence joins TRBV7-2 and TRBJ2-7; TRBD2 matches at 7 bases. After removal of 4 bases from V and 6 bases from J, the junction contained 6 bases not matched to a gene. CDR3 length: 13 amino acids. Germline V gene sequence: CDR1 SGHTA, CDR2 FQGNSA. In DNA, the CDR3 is TGTGCCAGCAGCTCAGAGCGGGAACGCGAGCAGTACTTC. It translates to CASSSEREREQYF.

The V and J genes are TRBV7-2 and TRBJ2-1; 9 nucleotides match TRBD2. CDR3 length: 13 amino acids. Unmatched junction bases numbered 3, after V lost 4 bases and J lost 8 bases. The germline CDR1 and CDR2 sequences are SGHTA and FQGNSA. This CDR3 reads CASSSGLAYEQFF. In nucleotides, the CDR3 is TGTGCCAGCAGCTCGGGACTAGCCTATGAGCAGTTCTTC.

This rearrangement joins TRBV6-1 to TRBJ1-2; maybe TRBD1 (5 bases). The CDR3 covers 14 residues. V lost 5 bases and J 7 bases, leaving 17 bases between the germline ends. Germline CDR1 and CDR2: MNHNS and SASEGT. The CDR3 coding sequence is TGTGCCAGCAGTTATGAAGGGGCAACGGGTGGCTACACCTTC. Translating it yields CASSYEGATGGYTF.

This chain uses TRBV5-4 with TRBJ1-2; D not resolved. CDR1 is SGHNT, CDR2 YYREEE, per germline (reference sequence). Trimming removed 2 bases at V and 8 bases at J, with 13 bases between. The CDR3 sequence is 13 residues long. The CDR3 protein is CASSFGGGGGYTF. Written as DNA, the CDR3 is TGTGCCAGCAGCTTTGGAGGTGGAGGAGGCTACACCTTC.

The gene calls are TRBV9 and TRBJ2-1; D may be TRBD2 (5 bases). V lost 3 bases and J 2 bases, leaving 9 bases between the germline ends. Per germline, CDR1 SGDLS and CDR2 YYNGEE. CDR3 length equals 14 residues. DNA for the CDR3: TGTGCCAGCAGCGCAGACGGGGCCTACAATGAGCAGTTCTTC. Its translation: CASSADGAYNEQFF.

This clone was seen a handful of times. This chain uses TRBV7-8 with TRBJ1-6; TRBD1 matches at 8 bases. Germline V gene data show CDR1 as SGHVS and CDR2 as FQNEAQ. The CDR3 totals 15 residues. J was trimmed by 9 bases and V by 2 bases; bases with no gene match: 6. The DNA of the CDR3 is TGTGCCAGCAGCTTATTAGCAGGGGGCACTTCACCCCTCCACTTT. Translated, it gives CASSLLAGGTSPLHF.

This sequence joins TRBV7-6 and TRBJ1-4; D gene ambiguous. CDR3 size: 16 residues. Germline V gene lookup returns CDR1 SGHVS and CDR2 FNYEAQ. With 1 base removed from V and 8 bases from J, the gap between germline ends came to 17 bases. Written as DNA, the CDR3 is TGTGCCAGCAGCTTAGAACCCCTGGAAGCGGGCGAAAAACTGTTTTTT. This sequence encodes CASSLEPLEAGEKLFF.

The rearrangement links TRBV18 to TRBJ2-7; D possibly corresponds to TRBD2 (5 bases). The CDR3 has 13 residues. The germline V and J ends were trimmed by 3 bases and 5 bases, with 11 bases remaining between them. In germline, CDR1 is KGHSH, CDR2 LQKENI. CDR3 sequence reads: CASSPVEVNEQYF. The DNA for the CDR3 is TGTGCCAGCTCACCTGTGGAGGTCAACGAGCAGTACTTC.

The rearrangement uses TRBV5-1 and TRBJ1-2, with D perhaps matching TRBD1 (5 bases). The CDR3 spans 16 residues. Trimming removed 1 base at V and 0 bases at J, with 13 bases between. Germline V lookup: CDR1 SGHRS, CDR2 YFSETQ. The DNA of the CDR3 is TGCGCCAGCAGCTTGATCAGTCCAGGGCCTAACTATGGCTACACCTTC. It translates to CASSLISPGPNYGYTF.

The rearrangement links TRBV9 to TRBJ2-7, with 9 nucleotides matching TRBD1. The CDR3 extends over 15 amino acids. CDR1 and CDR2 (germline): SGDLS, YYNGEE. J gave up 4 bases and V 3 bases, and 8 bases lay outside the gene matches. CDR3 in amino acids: CASSATGTGSYEQYF. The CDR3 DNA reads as TGTGCCAGCAGCGCCACCGGGACAGGGTCTTACGAGCAGTACTTC.

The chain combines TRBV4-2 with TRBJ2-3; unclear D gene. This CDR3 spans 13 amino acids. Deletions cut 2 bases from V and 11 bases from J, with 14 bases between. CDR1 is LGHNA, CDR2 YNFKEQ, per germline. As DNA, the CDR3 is TGTGCCAGCAGCCAACAGACCTCCTCGGGGCAGTATTTT. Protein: CASSQQTSSGQYF.

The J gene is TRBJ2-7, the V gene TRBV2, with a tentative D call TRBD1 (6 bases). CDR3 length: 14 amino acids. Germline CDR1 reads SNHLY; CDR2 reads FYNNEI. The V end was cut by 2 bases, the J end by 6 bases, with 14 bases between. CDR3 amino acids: CASSEMPGAAEQYF. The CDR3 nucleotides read TGTGCCAGCAGTGAAATGCCAGGGGCGGCCGAGCAGTACTTC.

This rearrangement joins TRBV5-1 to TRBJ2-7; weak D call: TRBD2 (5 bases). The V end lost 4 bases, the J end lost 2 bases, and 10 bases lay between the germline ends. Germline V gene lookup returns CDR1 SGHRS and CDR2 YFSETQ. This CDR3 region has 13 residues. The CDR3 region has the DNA TGCGCCAGCAGCCCGGACGGGGCCTACGAGCAGTACTTC. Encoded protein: CASSPDGAYEQYF.

CDR3 nucleotide sequence: TGTGCCAGCAGGCTAGACAGCTCCTACAATGAGCAGTTCTTC. Translation: CASRLDSSYNEQFF. The chain is built from TRBV2 and TRBJ2-1; a possible D gene is TRBD1 (5 bases). The V gene's germline CDR1 is SNHLY and CDR2 FYNNEI. This CDR3 has 14 residues. Deletions cut 6 bases from V and 0 bases from J, with 9 bases between. Variable domain in full (rest from reference TRBV2 and TRBJ2-1): EPEVTQTPSHQVTQMGQEVILRCVPISNHLYFYWYRQILGQKVEFLVSFYNNEISEKSEIFDDQFSVERPDGSNFTLKIRSTKLEDSAMYFCASRLDSSYNEQFFGPGTRLTVL.

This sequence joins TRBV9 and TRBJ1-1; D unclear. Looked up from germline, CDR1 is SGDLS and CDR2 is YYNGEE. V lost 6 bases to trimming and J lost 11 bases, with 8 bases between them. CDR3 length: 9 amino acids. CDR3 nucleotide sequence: TGTGCCAGCACCCGCGGCGCTTTCTTT. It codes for CASTRGAFF.

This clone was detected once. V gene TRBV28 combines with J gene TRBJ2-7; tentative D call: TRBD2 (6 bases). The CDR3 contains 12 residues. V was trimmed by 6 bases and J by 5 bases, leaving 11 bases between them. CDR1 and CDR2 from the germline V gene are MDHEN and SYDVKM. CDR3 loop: CASREGGNEQYF. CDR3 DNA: TGTGCCAGCAGGGAGGGCGGGAACGAGCAGTACTTC.

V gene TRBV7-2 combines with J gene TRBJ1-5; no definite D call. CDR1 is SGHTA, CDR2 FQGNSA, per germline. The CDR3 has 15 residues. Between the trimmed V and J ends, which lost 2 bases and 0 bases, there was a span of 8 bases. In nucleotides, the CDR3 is TGTGCCAGCAGCTTATCCAGTTATAGCAATCAGCCCCAGCATTTT. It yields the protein CASSLSSYSNQPQHF.

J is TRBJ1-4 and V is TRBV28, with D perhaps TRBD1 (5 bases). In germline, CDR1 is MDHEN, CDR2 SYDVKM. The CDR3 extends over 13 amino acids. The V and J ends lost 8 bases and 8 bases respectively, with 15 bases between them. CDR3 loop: CASDQGSNEKLFF. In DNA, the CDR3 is TGTGCCAGCGATCAGGGTAGCAACGAAAAACTGTTTTTT.

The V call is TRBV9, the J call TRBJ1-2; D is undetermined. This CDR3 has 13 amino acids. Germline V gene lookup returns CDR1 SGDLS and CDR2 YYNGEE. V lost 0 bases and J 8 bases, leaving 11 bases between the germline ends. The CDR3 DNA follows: TGTGCCAGCAGCGTAGAGGCTGCCGGGGGCTACACCTTC. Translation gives CASSVEAAGGYTF.

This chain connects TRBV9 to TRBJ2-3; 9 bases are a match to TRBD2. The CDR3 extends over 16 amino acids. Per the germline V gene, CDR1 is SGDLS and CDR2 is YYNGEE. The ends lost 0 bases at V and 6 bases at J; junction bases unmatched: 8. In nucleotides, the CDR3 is TGTGCCAGCAGCGTAGGGACTAGCGCCCGCGGGGATACGCAGTATTTT. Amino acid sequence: CASSVGTSARGDTQYF.